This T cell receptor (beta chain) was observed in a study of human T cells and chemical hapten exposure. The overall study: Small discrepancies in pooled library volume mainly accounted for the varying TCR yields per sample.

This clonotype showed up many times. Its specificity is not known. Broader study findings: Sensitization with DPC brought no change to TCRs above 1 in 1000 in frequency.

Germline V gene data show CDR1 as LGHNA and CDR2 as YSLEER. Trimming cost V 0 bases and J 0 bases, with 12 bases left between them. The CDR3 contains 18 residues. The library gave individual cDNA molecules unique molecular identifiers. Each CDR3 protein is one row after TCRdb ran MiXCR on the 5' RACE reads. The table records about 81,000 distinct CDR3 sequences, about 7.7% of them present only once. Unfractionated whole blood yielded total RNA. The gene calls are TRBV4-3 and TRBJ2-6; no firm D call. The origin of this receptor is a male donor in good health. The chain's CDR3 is CASSQDLGQFSGANVLTF. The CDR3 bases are TGCGCCAGCAGCCAAGATCTAGGGCAGTTCTCTGGGGCCAACGTCCTGACTTTC.